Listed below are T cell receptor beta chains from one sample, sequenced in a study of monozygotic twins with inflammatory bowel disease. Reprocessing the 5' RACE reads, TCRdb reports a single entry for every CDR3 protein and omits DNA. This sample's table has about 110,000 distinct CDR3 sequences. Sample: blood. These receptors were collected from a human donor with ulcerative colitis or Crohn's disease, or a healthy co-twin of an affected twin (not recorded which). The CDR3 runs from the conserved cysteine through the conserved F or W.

CDR3: CSVEGLGGMNTGELFF
J: TRBJ2-2
V: TRBV29-1

CDR3: CASSLVDDEQYF
J: TRBJ2-7
V: TRBV28

CDR3: CASSGDHNYEQYF
J: TRBJ2-7
V: TRBV12-3/TRBV12-4

CDR3: CASSPLTSGGLYEQYF
J: TRBJ2-7
V: TRBV4-2

CDR3: CASSWDALSTDTQYF
J: TRBJ2-3
V: TRBV5-1

CDR3: CSAIPRGRETDTQYF
J: TRBJ2-3
V: TRBV20-1

CDR3: CASSPGLADYNEQFF
J: TRBJ2-1
V: TRBV18

CDR3: CASSDQPPYNEQFF
J: TRBJ2-1
V: TRBV25-1

CDR3: CASSFFPGANTEAFF
J: TRBJ1-1
V: TRBV12-3/TRBV12-4

CDR3: CASSFSWDRSYQETQYF
J: TRBJ2-5
V: TRBV28

CDR3: CASSHGTTTYNEQFF
J: TRBJ2-1
V: TRBV18

CDR3: CASTPGGEYNEQFF
J: TRBJ2-1
V: TRBV27

CDR3: CSATSGDYNEQFF
J: TRBJ2-1
V: TRBV20-1

CDR3: CASSARTGEKLFF
J: TRBJ1-4
V: TRBV7-9

CDR3: CASSTLQRHGTGNTIYF
J: TRBJ1-3
V: TRBV19

CDR3: CASSLTNSGYTF
J: TRBJ1-2
V: TRBV7-9

CDR3: CAWDDPPTSGGPHEQYF
J: TRBJ2-7
V: TRBV30

CDR3: CASSFRDYGYTF
J: TRBJ1-2
V: TRBV12-3/TRBV12-4

CDR3: CASSRYQQETQYF
J: TRBJ2-5
V: TRBV28

CDR3: CASGWDYLGEQYF
J: TRBJ2-7
V: TRBV2

CDR3: CAISVGETQYF
J: TRBJ2-5
V: TRBV10-3

CDR3: CASRPRAGNVYEQYF
J: TRBJ2-7
V: TRBV12-3/TRBV12-4

CDR3: CASSWRNTGELFF
J: TRBJ2-2
V: TRBV9

CDR3: CAISTRAGGTDTQYF
J: TRBJ2-3
V: TRBV10-3

CDR3: CASTGLAGNEQFF
J: TRBJ2-1
V: TRBV19

CDR3: CASSYPRSSNQPQHF
J: TRBJ1-5
V: TRBV6-2/TRBV6-3

CDR3: CSARLAQFIYGYTF
J: TRBJ1-2
V: TRBV20-1

CDR3: CASSLTQANTEAFF
J: TRBJ1-1
V: TRBV7-3

CDR3: CASSFSGTKAGDTQYF
J: TRBJ2-3
V: TRBV18

CDR3: CASSFENRDNEQFF
J: TRBJ2-1
V: TRBV11-3

CDR3: CASSQDPAGRDIQYF
J: TRBJ2-4
V: TRBV4-2

CDR3: CASSLADNTGELFF
J: TRBJ2-2
V: TRBV5-1

CDR3: CASSADFYGYTF
J: TRBJ1-2
V: TRBV5-1

CDR3: CASRWDRVATGELFF
J: TRBJ2-2
V: TRBV2

CDR3: CASHSGQGGTEAFF
J: TRBJ1-1
V: TRBV2

CDR3: CASRSTGSSSYEQYF
J: TRBJ2-7
V: TRBV27

CDR3: CASADKYSNQPQHF
J: TRBJ1-5
V: TRBV2

CDR3: CASSVARDSPYSNTGELFF
J: TRBJ2-2
V: TRBV9

CDR3: CSVEDLDGDTQYF
J: TRBJ2-3
V: TRBV29-1

CDR3: CASRAGRATNEKLFF
J: TRBJ1-4
V: TRBV12-3/TRBV12-4

CDR3: CASTQGLAVLTKNTEAFF
J: TRBJ1-1
V: TRBV7-8

CDR3: CASSELETQYF
J: TRBJ2-5
V: TRBV6-1

CDR3: CSASSSAYEQYF
J: TRBJ2-7
V: TRBV20-1

CDR3: CASSFSGSAYEQYF
J: TRBJ2-7
V: TRBV7-2

CDR3: CASSLTGGGEKLFF
J: TRBJ1-4
V: TRBV5-1

CDR3: CATSRDLGAQGVEQYF
J: TRBJ2-7
V: TRBV15

CDR3: CASSLEQGLGGGNQPQHF
J: TRBJ1-5
V: TRBV5-6

CDR3: CASSPLGRIHEQYF
J: TRBJ2-7
V: TRBV12-3/TRBV12-4

CDR3: CASSPNLRAYNEQFF
J: TRBJ2-1
V: TRBV5-1

CDR3: CASSSDLGNTGELFF
J: TRBJ2-2
V: TRBV13

CDR3: CASSYTGDVGNEQFF
J: TRBJ2-1
V: TRBV7-3

CDR3: CASRTGGTDTQYF
J: TRBJ2-3
V: TRBV28

CDR3: CASSPDRASGNTIYF
J: TRBJ1-3
V: TRBV18

CDR3: CASSPRSSGSYEQYF
J: TRBJ2-7
V: TRBV11-2

CDR3: CASSRPFRQSTEAFF
J: TRBJ1-1
V: TRBV18